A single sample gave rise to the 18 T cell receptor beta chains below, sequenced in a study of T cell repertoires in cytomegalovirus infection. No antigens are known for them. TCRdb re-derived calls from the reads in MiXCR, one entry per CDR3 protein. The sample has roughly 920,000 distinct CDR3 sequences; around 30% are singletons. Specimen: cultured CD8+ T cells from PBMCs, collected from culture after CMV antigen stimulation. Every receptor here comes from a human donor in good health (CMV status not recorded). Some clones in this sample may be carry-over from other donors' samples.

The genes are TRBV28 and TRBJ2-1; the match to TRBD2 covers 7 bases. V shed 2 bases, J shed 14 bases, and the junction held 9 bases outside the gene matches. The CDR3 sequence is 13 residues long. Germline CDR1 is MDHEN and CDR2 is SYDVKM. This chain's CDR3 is CASSLALAADEFF. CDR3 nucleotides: TGTGCCAGCAGTTTAGCCCTAGCGGCGGACGAGTTCTTC.

The CDR3 DNA is TGTGCCAGCAGCCAAGTGCACAGGTCAACCTACAATGAGCAGTTCTTC. This encodes CASSQVHRSTYNEQFF. The chain uses TRBV14 and TRBJ2-1; a weak D match, TRBD1 (5 bases). CDR3 size: 16 residues. In germline, CDR1 is SGHDN, CDR2 FVKESK. V lost 1 base and J lost 2, with 12 bases in between.

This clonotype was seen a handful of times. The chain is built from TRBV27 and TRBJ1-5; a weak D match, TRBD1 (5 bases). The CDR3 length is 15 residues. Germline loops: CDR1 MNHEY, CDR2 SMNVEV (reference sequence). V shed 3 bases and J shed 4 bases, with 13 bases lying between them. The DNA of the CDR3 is TGTGCCAGCAGTTTGGACACCTCGAGAAATCAGCCCCAGCATTTT. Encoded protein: CASSLDTSRNQPQHF.

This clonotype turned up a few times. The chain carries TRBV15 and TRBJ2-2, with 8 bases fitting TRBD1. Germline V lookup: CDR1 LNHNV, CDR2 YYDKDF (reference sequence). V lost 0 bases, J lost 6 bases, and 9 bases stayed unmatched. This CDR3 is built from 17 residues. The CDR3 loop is CATSREPGQEYAGELFF. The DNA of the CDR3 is TGTGCCACCAGCAGAGAACCGGGACAGGAATATGCCGGGGAGCTGTTTTTT.

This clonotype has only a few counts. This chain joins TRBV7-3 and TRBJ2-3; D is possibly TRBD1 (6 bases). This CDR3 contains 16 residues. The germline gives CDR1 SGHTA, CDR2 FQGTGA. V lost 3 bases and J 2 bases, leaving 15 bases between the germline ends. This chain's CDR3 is CASSFQWGPLTDTQYF. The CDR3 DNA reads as TGTGCCAGCAGCTTCCAGTGGGGGCCCCTCACAGATACGCAGTATTTT.

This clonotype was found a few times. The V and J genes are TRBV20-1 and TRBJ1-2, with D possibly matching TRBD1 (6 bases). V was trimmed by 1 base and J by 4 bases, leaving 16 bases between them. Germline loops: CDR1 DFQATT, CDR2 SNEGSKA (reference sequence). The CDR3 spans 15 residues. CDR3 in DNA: TGCAGTGCTAGAGTGGACAGCCATGACCGCTATGGCTACACCTTC. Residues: CSARVDSHDRYGYTF.

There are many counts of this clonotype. The CDR3 DNA sequence: TGCGCCAGCAGCTGGCCGACTAGCGGGGGATACAATGAGCAGTTCTTC. Its protein product is CASSWPTSGGYNEQFF. The rearrangement links TRBV5-1 to TRBJ2-1; 12 bases match TRBD2. The CDR3 length is 16 residues. Germline lookup yields CDR1 SGHRS and CDR2 YFSETQ. The ends lost 3 bases at V and 4 bases at J; junction bases unmatched: 5.

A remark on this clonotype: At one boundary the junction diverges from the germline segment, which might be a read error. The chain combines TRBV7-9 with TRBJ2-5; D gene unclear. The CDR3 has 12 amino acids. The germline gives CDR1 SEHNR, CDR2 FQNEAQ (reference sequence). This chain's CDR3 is CASSFGPGPPNF. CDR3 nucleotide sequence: TGTGCCAGCAGCTTTGGCCCCGGCCCCCCGAACTTC.

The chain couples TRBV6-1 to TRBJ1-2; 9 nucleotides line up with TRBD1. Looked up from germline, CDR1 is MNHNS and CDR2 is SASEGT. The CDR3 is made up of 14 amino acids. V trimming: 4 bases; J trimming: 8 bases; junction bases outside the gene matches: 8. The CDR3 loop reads CASSGTGGLRGYTF. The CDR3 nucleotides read TGTGCCAGCAGTGGAACAGGGGGCCTAAGGGGCTACACCTTC.

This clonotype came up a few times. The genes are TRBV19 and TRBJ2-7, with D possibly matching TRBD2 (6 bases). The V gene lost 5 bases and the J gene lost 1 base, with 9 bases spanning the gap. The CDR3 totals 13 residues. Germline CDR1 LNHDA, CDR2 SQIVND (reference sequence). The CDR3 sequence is CASSFGTSYEQYF. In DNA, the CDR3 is TGTGCCAGTAGTTTCGGGACTTCCTACGAGCAGTACTTC.

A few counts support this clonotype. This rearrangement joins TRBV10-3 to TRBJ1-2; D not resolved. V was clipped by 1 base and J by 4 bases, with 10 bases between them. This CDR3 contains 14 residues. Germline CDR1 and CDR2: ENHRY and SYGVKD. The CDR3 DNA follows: TGTGCCATCAGTGAGTGGGGAGTTCCCTATGGCTACACCTTC. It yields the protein CAISEWGVPYGYTF.

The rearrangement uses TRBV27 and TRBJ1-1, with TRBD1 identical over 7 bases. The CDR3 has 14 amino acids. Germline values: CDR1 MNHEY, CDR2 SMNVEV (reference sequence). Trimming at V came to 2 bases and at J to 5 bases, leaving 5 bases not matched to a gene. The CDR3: CASSLATGWTEAFF. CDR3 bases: TGTGCCAGCAGTTTAGCGACAGGGTGGACTGAAGCTTTCTTT.

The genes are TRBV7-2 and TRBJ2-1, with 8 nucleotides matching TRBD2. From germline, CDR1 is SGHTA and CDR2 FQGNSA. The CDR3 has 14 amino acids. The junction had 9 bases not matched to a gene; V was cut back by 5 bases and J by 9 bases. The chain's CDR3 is CASSPGGGGFEQFF. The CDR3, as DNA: TGTGCCAGCAGCCCCGGGGGGGGGGGGTTTGAGCAGTTCTTC. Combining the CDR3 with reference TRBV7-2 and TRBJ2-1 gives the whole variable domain GAGVSQSPSNKVTEKGKDVELRCDPISGHTALYWYRQSLGQGLEFLIYFQGNSAPDKSGLPSDRFSAERTGGSVSTLTIQRTQQEDSAVYLCASSPGGGGFEQFFGPGTRLTVL.

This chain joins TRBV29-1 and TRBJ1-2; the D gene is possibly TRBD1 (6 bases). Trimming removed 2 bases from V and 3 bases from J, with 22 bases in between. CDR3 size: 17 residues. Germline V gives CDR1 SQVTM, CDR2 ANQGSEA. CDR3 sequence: CSVESGVRGARDYGYTF. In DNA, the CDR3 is TGCAGCGTTGAAAGTGGTGTAAGGGGGGCGCGGGACTATGGCTACACCTTC.

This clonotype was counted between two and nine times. DNA of the CDR3: TGTGCCAGCAGCTTAACGGACGCAACGAACACTGAAGCTTTCTTT. This encodes CASSLTDATNTEAFF. The chain joins TRBV7-2 to TRBJ1-1; D unclear. The CDR3 consists of 15 residues. CDR1 is SGHTA, CDR2 FQGNSA, per germline. V gave up 2 bases and J gave up 1 base, with 11 bases separating them.

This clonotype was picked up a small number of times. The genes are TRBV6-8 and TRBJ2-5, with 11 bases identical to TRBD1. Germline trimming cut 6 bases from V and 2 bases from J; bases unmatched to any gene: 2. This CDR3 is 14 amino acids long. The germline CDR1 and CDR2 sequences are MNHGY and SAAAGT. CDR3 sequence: CASRDRGLQETQYF. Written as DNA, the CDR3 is TGTGCCAGCAGGGACAGGGGGCTTCAAGAGACCCAGTACTTC.

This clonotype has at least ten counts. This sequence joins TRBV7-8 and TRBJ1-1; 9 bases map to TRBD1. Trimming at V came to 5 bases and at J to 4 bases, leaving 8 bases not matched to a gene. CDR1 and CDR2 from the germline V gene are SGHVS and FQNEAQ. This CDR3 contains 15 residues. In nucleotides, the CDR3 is TGTGCCAGCAGCACCGGACAGGGGCTGGGCACTGAAGCTTTCTTT. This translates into CASSTGQGLGTEAFF.

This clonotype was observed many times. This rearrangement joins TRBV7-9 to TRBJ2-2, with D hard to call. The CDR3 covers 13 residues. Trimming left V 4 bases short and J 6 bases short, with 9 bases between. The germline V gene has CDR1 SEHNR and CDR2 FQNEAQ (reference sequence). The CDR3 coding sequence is TGTGCCAGCAGCTCCAGGCGGTCCGGGGAGCTGTTTTTT. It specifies CASSSRRSGELFF.